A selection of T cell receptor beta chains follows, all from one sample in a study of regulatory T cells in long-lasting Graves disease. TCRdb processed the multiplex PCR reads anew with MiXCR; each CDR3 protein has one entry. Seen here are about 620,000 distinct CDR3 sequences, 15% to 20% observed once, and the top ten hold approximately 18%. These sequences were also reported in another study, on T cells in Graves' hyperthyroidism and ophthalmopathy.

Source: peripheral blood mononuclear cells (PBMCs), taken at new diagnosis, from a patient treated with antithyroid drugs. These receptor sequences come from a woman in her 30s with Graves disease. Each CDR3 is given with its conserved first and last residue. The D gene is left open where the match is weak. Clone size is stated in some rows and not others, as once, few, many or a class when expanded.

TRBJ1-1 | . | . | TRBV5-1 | TGCGCCAGCACCTCGGACTTGGGTCTCACTGAAGCTTTCTTT | CASTSDLGLTEAFF
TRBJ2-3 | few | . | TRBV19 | TGTGCCAGTAGTATTCCCCCCGGGCAGTCAGTAATCACAGATACGCAGTATTTT | CASSIPPGQSVITDTQYF
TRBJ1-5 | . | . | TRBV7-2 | TGTGCCAGCAGCAAAGGGGGGATGCAGCCCCAGCATTTT | CASSKGGMQPQHF
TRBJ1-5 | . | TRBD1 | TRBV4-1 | TGCGCCAGCAGCCAAGATCTTGGGACAGGGCATCAGCCCCAGCATTTT | CASSQDLGTGHQPQHF
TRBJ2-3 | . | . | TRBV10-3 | TGTGCCATCAGTGGGGGGCCCGAAGATACGCAGTATTTT | CAISGGPEDTQYF
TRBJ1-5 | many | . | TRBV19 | TGTGCCAGTAGCCAACAAAGCTGGGGCAATCAGCCCCAGCATTTT | CASSQQSWGNQPQHF
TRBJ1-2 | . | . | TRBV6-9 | TGTGCCAGCAGTTTAAGAGTAGCTAACTATGGCTACACCTTC | CASSLRVANYGYTF
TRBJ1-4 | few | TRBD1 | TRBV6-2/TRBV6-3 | TGTGCCAGCAGCCGGGACAGATCAAATGAAAAACTGTTTTTT | CASSRDRSNEKLFF
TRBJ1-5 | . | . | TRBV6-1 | TGTGCCAGCAGTGAACAGTATAGGCCCGATCAGCCCCAGCATTTT | CASSEQYRPDQPQHF
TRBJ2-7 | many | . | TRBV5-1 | TGTGCCAGCAGCTTAATTGGGGGCTCCTACGAGCAGTACTTC | CASSLIGGSYEQYF
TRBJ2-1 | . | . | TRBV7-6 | TGTGCCAGCAGCTTAGGGGCTAAGTCTAGCGAGCGATACAATAAGCAGTTCTTC | CASSLGAKSSERYNKQFF
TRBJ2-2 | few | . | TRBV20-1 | TGCAGTGCGGATCCGGGGGTCACCGGGGAGCTGTTTTTT | CSADPGVTGELFF
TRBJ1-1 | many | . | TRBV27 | TGTGCCAGCAGTTTATCATCGGGAATCAGCACTGAAGCTTTCTTT | CASSLSSGISTEAFF
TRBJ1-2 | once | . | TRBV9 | TGTGCCAGCAGCGGAGGGACGCCTAACTATGGCTACACCTTC | CASSGGTPNYGYTF
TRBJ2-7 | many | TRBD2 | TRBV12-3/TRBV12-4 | TGTGCCAGCAGTCCCCGGACTAGCGGGAGGGTCGACGAGCAGTACTTC | CASSPRTSGRVDEQYF
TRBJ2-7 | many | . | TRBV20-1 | TGCAGTGCTAGGGAGTTGAGGTCCTCCGAGCAGTACTTC | CSARELRSSEQYF
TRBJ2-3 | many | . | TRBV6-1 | TGTGCCAGCAGTCCGGTGCGCGACACAGATACGCAGTATTTT | CASSPVRDTDTQYF
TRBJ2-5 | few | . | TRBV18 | TGTGCCAGCTCAGGACCGGGAGTCCAAGAGACCCAGTACTTC | CASSGPGVQETQYF
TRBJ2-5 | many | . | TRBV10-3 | TGTGCCATCAGTGGCTGGGCAGCCCTACAGGAGACCCAGTACTTC | CAISGWAALQETQYF
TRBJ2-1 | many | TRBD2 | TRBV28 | TGTGCCAGCACCACCGGGACTAGCGGTACGAATGAGCAGTTCTTC | CASTTGTSGTNEQFF
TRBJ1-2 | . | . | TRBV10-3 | TGTGCCATCAAGATCGGGGAGGCGATTGAAGGCTACACCTTC | CAIKIGEAIEGYTF
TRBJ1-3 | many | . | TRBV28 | TGTGCCAGCAGGCAACAGGGCCCAAACACCATATATTTT | CASRQQGPNTIYF
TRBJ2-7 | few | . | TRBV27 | TGTGCCAGCAGTATTACGCGGAACTCCTACGAGCAGTACTTC | CASSITRNSYEQYF
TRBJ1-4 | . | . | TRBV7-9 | TGTGCCAGCAGCTTAACAGCAAAACTGTTTTTT | CASSLTAKLFF
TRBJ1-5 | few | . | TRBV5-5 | TGTGCCAGCAGCGACCGGGTCGAGATTAATCAGCCCCAGCATTTT | CASSDRVEINQPQHF
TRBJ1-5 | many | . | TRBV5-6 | TGTGCCAGCAGTGACAGCGCGGATCAGCCCCAGCATTTT | CASSDSADQPQHF
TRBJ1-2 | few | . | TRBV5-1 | TGCGCCAGCAGCTTGTTGCCCTTTGGCACTCGGGGCTATGGCTACACCTTC | CASSLLPFGTRGYGYTF
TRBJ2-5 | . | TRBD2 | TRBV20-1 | TGCAGTGGAGTTAGACTAGCGGAGTACCAAGAGACCCAGTACTTC | CSGVRLAEYQETQYF
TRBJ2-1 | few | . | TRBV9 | TGTGCCAGCAGCGTAGGTGCGGGCAATGAGCAGTTCTTC | CASSVGAGNEQFF
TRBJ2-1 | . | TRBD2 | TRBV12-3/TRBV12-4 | TGTGCCAGCAGTTTAAGCAAACTAGCGGGTCTCTACAATGAGCAGTTCTTC | CASSLSKLAGLYNEQFF
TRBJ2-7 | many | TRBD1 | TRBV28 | TGTGCCAGCAGACCGCCGGGGACAGGTGTATACGAGCAGTACTTC | CASRPPGTGVYEQYF
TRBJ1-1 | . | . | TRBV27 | TGTGCCAGCAGTTTAATCCAGGGGACGGCTTTCTTT | CASSLIQGTAFF
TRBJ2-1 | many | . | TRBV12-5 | TGTGCTAGTGGTTTGGGGGAAAAGGGTCACCTAGGGGGTGAGCAGTTCTTC | CASGLGEKGHLGGEQFF
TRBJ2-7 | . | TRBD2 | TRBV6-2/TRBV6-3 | TGTGCCAGCAGTTACCTAGCGGGAGAGAGCTACGAGCAGTACTTC | CASSYLAGESYEQYF
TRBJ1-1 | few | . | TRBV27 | TGTGCCAGCAGTCCGATGAGGTTACGGGACACTGAAGCTTTCTTT | CASSPMRLRDTEAFF
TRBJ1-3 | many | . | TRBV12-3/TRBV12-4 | TGTGCCAGCAGTACGACGGGGCCCGGAAACACCATATATTTT | CASSTTGPGNTIYF
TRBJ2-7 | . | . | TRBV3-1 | TGTGCCAGCAGCCAAGTTCCGGGCAGGGACTACGAGCAGTACTTC | CASSQVPGRDYEQYF
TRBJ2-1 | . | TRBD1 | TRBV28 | TGTGCCAGCCTACCCGGGACAGGCTTGGCGGGACAGTTCTTC | CASLPGTGLAGQFF
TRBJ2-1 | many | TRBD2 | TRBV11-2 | TGTGCCAGCAGCTTAATAGCGGGAGCTAAGTACAATGAGCAGTTCTTC | CASSLIAGAKYNEQFF
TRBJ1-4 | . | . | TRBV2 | TGTGCCAGCTCCTTGGGGTCGGGGCAAGAAAAACTGTTTTTT | CASSLGSGQEKLFF
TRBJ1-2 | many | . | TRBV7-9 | TGTGCCAGCAGCTTCGGTTCACGAGACTATGGCTACACCTTC | CASSFGSRDYGYTF
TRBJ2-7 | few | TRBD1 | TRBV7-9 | TGTGCCAGCAGCACGGACAGGGCTAGCTCCTACGAGCAGTACTTC | CASSTDRASSYEQYF
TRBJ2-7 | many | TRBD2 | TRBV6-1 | TGTGCCACCGCTATAGCGGGGGGGGCCTACGAGCAGTACTTC | CATAIAGGAYEQYF
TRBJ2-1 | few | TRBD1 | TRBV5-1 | TGCGCCAGCAGCTTGGGCCGGACAGGGAGGAACAATGAGCAGTTCTTC | CASSLGRTGRNNEQFF
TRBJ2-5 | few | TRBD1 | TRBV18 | TGTGCCAGCTCACGCCGGACAGGGTCCGCCCAAGAGACCCAGTACTTC | CASSRRTGSAQETQYF
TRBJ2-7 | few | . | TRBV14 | TGTGCCAGCAGCCGCAGCCGGGACAATACCTACGAGCAGTACTTC | CASSRSRDNTYEQYF
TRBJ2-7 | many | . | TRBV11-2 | TGTGCCAGCAGCCCCCCTCCTATGTGGGGGTCGCACGAGCAGTACTTC | CASSPPPMWGSHEQYF
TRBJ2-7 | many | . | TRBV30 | TGTGCCTGGAGTGACGGACTCGGGCAGTACTTC | CAWSDGLGQYF
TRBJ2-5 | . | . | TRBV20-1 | TGCAGTGCTAGGACAGAGAGGGAGACCCAGTACTTC | CSARTERETQYF
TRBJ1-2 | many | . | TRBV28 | TGTGCCAGCAGTTTTGGCTGGGGGATGCGTGGGGATGGCTACACCTTC | CASSFGWGMRGDGYTF
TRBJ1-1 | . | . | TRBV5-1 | TGCGCCAGCAGCTTGGTGTCAGGGGTGGTGAACACTGAAGCTTTCTTT | CASSLVSGVVNTEAFF
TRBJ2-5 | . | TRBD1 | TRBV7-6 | TGTGCCAGCAGCTCTGGACAGGGGGCGCGGACGACCCAGTACTTC | CASSSGQGARTTQYF